This T cell receptor (beta chain) was observed in a study of early T cells in non-severe SARS-CoV-2 infection. This clonotype was picked up many times. Unique molecular identifiers (one per individual cDNA molecule) were attached. TCRdb called the 5' RACE reads again in MiXCR, with one record for every CDR3 protein. This table holds about 29,000 distinct CDR3 sequences, roughly 5.4% found once. The CDR3 runs 12 residues. Germline V gene lookup returns CDR1 MDHEN and CDR2 SYDVKM. Between the trimmed V and J ends, which lost 7 bases and 5 bases, there was a span of 9 bases. This receptor was obtained from an adult who was a healthcare worker with PCR-confirmed SARS-CoV-2 infection or an uninfected control (not recorded which). The chain carries TRBV28 and TRBJ1-5; D is ambiguous. What was sequenced was whole blood. The CDR3: CASTRADQPQHF. The DNA of the CDR3 is TGTGCCAGCACGCGGGCCGATCAGCCCCAGCATTTT. Full variable domain (outside the CDR3, taken from reference TRBV28 and TRBJ1-5): DVKVTQSSRYLVKRTGEKVFLECVQDMDHENMFWYRQDPGLGLRLIYFSYDVKMKEKGDIPEGYSVSREKKERFSLILESASTNQTSMYLCASTRADQPQHFGDGTRLSIL.